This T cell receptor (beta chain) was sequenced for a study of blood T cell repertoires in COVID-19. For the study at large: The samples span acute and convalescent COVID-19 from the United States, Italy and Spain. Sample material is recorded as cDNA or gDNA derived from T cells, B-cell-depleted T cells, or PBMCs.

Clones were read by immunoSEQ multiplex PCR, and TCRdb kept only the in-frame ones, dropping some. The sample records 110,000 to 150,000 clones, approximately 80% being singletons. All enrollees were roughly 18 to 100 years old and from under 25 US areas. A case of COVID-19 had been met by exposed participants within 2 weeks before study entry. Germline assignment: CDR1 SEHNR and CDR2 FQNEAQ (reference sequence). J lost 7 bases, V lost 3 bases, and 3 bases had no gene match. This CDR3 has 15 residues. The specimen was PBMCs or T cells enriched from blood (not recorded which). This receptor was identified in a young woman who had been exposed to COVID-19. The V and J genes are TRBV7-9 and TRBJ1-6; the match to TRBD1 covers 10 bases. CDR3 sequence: CASSLTGQGNSPLHF. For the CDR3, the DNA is TGTGCCAGCAGCTTGACGGGACAGGGGAATTCACCCCTCCACTTT.